These 25 T cell receptor beta chains share one sample of origin, sequenced in a study of cytomegalovirus exposure and HLA in healthy donors. It was with 60 Vbeta and 13 Jbeta primers that the PCR ran. Some clones are missing from TCRdb's copy, which holds only in-frame ones; the method was immunoSEQ multiplex PCR. The sample includes 130,000 to 150,000 clones, around 66% seen only once; the top ten take 2.5% to 3.5%. Material for sequencing was PBMCs. The receptors originated from a woman aged 25 to 39 in good health and CMV-seropositive.

This clone was seen a few times. The gene calls are TRBV6-5 and TRBJ1-2; D unresolved. Germline assignment: CDR1 MNHEY and CDR2 SVGAGI. The CDR3 runs 16 residues. Trimming took 0 bases from V and 4 from J, leaving 15 bases between them. This CDR3 reads CASSYSIFPGTYGYTF. Here the CDR3 DNA reads TGTGCCAGCAGTTACTCGATCTTTCCAGGAACCTATGGCTACACCTTC.

Turning to this clone: The DNA is omitted, as the CDR3 cannot be located on it reliably, and the CDR3 follows TCRdb's listing. V usage is TRBV27 and J usage is TRBJ2-3; TRBD2, as called in the table, went unchecked against the DNA. Looked up from germline, CDR1 is MNHEY and CDR2 is SMNVEV (reference sequence). The CDR3 is 17 amino acids in total, end residues counted. The CDR3 is CASSLSLRPSSTDTQYF.

This CDR3 is CASNGGGPGNEKLFF. Written as DNA, the CDR3 is TGTGCCAGCAACGGAGGAGGGCCCGGGAATGAAAAACTGTTTTTT. The V call is TRBV2, the J call TRBJ1-4; D unresolved. The CDR3 runs 15 residues. Germline V gives CDR1 SNHLY, CDR2 FYNNEI. V was pared by 7 bases and J by 5 bases, with 17 bases between.

V and J are TRBV19 and TRBJ1-5, with D perhaps matching TRBD1 (6 bases). Germline lookup yields CDR1 LNHDA and CDR2 SQIVND (reference sequence). The CDR3 runs 13 residues. V was pared by 0 bases and J by 14 bases, with 14 bases between. Here the CDR3 reads CASSIDVRGTEHF. CDR3 DNA sequence: TGTGCCAGTAGTATAGACGTCAGGGGAACAGAGCATTTT.

This clone has only a few counts. This chain links TRBV5-1 with TRBJ2-1; the match to TRBD2 covers 9 bases. The trim removed 4 bases at V and 5 bases at J, leaving 10 bases unmatched. This CDR3 has 16 amino acids. The germline CDR1 and CDR2 sequences are SGHRS and YFSETQ. The CDR3 reads CASSPSSGGSHNEQFF. The CDR3 DNA sequence: TGCGCCAGCAGCCCCTCCAGCGGGGGGTCGCACAATGAGCAGTTCTTC.

The chain joins TRBV5-1 to TRBJ2-5; 7 bases fit TRBD2. Looked up from germline, CDR1 is SGHRS and CDR2 is YFSETQ. V lost 3 bases, J lost 3 bases, and 8 bases stayed unmatched. CDR3 length: 15 residues. The CDR3 region has the DNA TGCGCCAGCAGCTCCACGATAAGCGGGGAAGAGACCCAGTACTTC. The encoded protein is CASSSTISGEETQYF.

This clone was recorded a few times. The V gene is TRBV13, the J gene TRBJ2-3; 8 bases fit TRBD2. This CDR3 comprises 15 residues. V gave up 5 bases and J gave up 6 bases; unmatched junction bases: 10. Germline V gene data show CDR1 as PRHDT and CDR2 as FYEKMQ (reference sequence). CDR3 region: CASSPGASGFDTQYF. The DNA for the CDR3 is TGTGCCAGCAGCCCAGGGGCTAGCGGGTTTGATACGCAGTATTTT. Looking up the rest from reference TRBV13 and TRBJ2-3 gives the full variable domain: AAGVIQSPRHLIKEKRETATLKCYPIPRHDTVYWYQQGPGQDPQFLISFYEKMQSDKGSIPDRFSAQQFSDYHSELNMSSLELGDSALYFCASSPGASGFDTQYFGPGTRLTVL.

V is TRBV5-1 and J is TRBJ1-2; 7 positions agree with TRBD1. Germline V lookup: CDR1 SGHRS, CDR2 YFSETQ. With 5 bases clipped from V and 10 bases from J, the junction kept 8 bases outside the gene matches. This CDR3 region has 12 residues. The CDR3 nucleotides are TGCGCCAGCAGGCAAGGGGGCGATCACTACACCTTC. Amino acid sequence: CASRQGGDHYTF. The full variable domain, completed using reference TRBV5-1 and TRBJ1-2, is KAGVTQTPRYLIKTRGQQVTLSCSPISGHRSVSWYQQTPGQGLQFLFEYFSETQRNKGNFPGRFSGRQFSNSRSEMNVSTLELGDSALYLCASRQGGDHYTFGSGTRLTVV.

This clone was observed a handful of times. The chain employs TRBV10-3 and TRBJ2-7, with 8 bases lining up with TRBD2. The CDR3 spans 13 residues. From germline, CDR1 is ENHRY and CDR2 SYGVKD. Trimming took 6 bases from V and 3 from J; bases not matched to a gene: 4. CDR3 in DNA: TGTGCCATCAGCACCGGGACTAGCTACGAGCAGTACTTC. This gives the protein CAISTGTSYEQYF.

This clone turned up a few times. The same CDR3 arises from other DNA sequences in this sample as well. The V call is TRBV6-5, the J call TRBJ1-2, with D maybe TRBD1 (5 bases). This CDR3 is built from 13 residues. CDR1 and CDR2 from the germline V gene are MNHEY and SVGAGI. Trimming pared 5 bases from V and 3 bases from J, leaving 10 bases between. In DNA, the CDR3 is TGTGCCAGCAGTCCCGGGGGAGACTATGGCTACACCTTC. Its protein product is CASSPGGDYGYTF.

Remarks on this clone: The same CDR3 also results from other DNA sequences found in this sample. The chain recombines TRBV10-3 with TRBJ1-2, with a possible D match to TRBD1 (5 bases). This CDR3 region has 12 residues. Germline V gene data show CDR1 as ENHRY and CDR2 as SYGVKD. Trimming took off 2 bases at V and 8 bases at J, with 9 bases between the two ends. The CDR3 nucleotides are TGTGCCATCAGTGAGGACAGCCCCGGCTACACCTTC. Encoded protein: CAISEDSPGYTF.

This chain links TRBV7-2 with TRBJ2-7, with a tentative D call TRBD2 (5 bases). The V and J ends lost 3 bases and 3 bases respectively, with 12 bases between them. In germline, CDR1 is SGHTA, CDR2 FQGNSA. This CDR3 has 14 residues. The CDR3 nucleotides are TGTGCCAGCAGCTTTGGGCCGGGAAACTACGAGCAGTACTTC. It codes for CASSFGPGNYEQYF.

V gene TRBV2 combines with J gene TRBJ2-3, with 9 nucleotides matching TRBD2. This CDR3 contains 15 residues. Looked up from germline, CDR1 is SNHLY and CDR2 is FYNNEI. Trimming at V came to 7 bases and at J to 0 bases, leaving 5 bases not matched to a gene. CDR3 sequence reads: CASIRLAGSTDTQYF. The DNA for the CDR3 is TGTGCCAGCATCCGGCTAGCGGGGAGCACAGATACGCAGTATTTT.

This clone was found once. The chain uses TRBV13 and TRBJ2-7, with D uncertain. Trimming took 4 bases from V and 7 from J, leaving 11 bases between them. This CDR3 comprises 12 residues. Germline V gene lookup returns CDR1 PRHDT and CDR2 FYEKMQ (reference sequence). CDR3 in amino acids: CASSSTPWEQYF. CDR3 nucleotide sequence: TGTGCCAGCAGCTCGACACCGTGGGAGCAGTACTTC.

V and J are TRBV5-1 and TRBJ2-7; D unresolved. From germline, CDR1 is SGHRS and CDR2 YFSETQ. This CDR3 spans 12 amino acids. Trimming took 0 bases from V and 5 from J, leaving 6 bases between them. The CDR3 region is CASSLVPDEQYF. The CDR3 DNA reads TGCGCCAGCAGCTTGGTCCCAGACGAGCAGTACTTC.

This clone has a single count. The rearrangement joins TRBV27 to TRBJ1-1; D gene unclear. Germline V gene sequence: CDR1 MNHEY, CDR2 SMNVEV (reference sequence). V was pared by 8 bases and J by 6 bases, with 13 bases between. The CDR3 contains 12 residues. The CDR3 region is CASEGLVPEAFF. DNA for the CDR3: TGTGCCAGCGAGGGCTTGGTGCCTGAAGCTTTCTTT.

The V and J genes are TRBV27 and TRBJ2-1, with D unclear. Trimming stripped 4 bases from V and 5 bases from J, with 6 bases between. The CDR3 is made up of 12 amino acids. Germline CDR1 reads MNHEY; CDR2 reads SMNVEV (reference sequence). The CDR3 DNA is TGTGCCAGCAGTTCGTCTAACAATGAGCAGTTCTTC. Translated: CASSSSNNEQFF.

This clone was detected only once. The chain recombines TRBV29-1 with TRBJ2-5; 7 bases align to TRBD2. The tail of the sequence fits TRBJ2-7 better, so the J call may be wrong. The CDR3 spans 12 residues. CDR1 is SQVTM and CDR2 is ANQGSEA in the germline V gene. The CDR3 nucleotides read TGCAGCGTTATAGCGGGCTCCTACGAGCAGTACTTC. Translated, it gives CSVIAGSYEQYF.

This clone was counted between two and nine times. The chain recombines TRBV14 with TRBJ1-1, with 9 positions matching TRBD1. J lost 5 bases, V lost 2 bases, and 6 bases had no gene match. Germline loops: CDR1 SGHDN, CDR2 FVKESK. The CDR3 consists of 15 residues. The CDR3 nucleotides are TGTGCCAGCAGCCAATTAACAGGGGGCCGGACTGAAGCTTTCTTT. Protein sequence: CASSQLTGGRTEAFF.

This chain links TRBV28 with TRBJ2-6, with 12 positions matching TRBD1. Germline V gene data show CDR1 as MDHEN and CDR2 as SYDVKM. The trim removed 5 bases at V and 0 bases at J, leaving 5 bases unmatched. There are 18 residues in the CDR3. CDR3 region: CASSMGQGAGSGANVLTF. CDR3 DNA sequence: TGTGCCAGCAGTATGGGACAGGGGGCAGGCTCTGGGGCCAACGTCCTGACTTTC.

The V and J genes are TRBV6-5 and TRBJ1-6, with D perhaps TRBD1 (6 bases). V was pared by 2 bases and J by 8 bases, with 13 bases between. The CDR3 length is 15 residues. Germline assignment: CDR1 MNHEY and CDR2 SVGAGI. The CDR3, as DNA: TGTGCCAGCAGTTACATGGGGGGGGCTCATTCACCCCTCCACTTT. Translating gives CASSYMGGAHSPLHF.

There are a few counts of this clone. The J gene is TRBJ2-5, the V gene TRBV7-9; a weak D match, TRBD1 (6 bases). This CDR3 comprises 16 residues. V lost 5 bases to trimming and J lost 7 bases, with 23 bases between them. Looked up from germline, CDR1 is SEHNR and CDR2 is FQNEAQ (reference sequence). In DNA, the CDR3 is TGTGCCAGCAGCATCCCCTCCGGGACACTACCGGGGACCCAGTACTTC. It encodes CASSIPSGTLPGTQYF.

This chain connects TRBV10-3 to TRBJ2-1; 13 bases map to TRBD2. The germline CDR1 and CDR2 sequences are ENHRY and SYGVKD. V lost 6 bases and J lost 6; bases outside the gene matches: 11. This CDR3 comprises 17 residues. The CDR3 spells CAIRGLAGEVSGNEQFF. In DNA form, the CDR3 reads TGTGCCATCAGAGGACTAGCGGGAGAAGTCTCGGGCAATGAGCAGTTCTTC.

The chain joins TRBV29-1 to TRBJ2-7; D might be TRBD1 (6 bases). Trimming stripped 4 bases from V and 4 bases from J, with 14 bases between. CDR3 length: 13 amino acids. CDR1 is SQVTM, CDR2 ANQGSEA, per germline. The CDR3 nucleotides read TGCAGCGTTGCTCCTACCCAGGGGTACGAGCAGTACTTC. It is translated as CSVAPTQGYEQYF.

This chain uses TRBV5-1 with TRBJ2-6; 8 bases line up with TRBD2. V trimming: 0 bases; J trimming: 4 bases; junction bases outside the gene matches: 6. CDR3 length equals 17 residues. The germline V gene encodes CDR1 SGHRS and CDR2 YFSETQ. The CDR3, as DNA: TGCGCCAGCAGCTTGGTCGGGAGGGGCTCCGGGGCCAACGTCCTGACTTTC. Translation gives CASSLVGRGSGANVLTF.